One sample yielded the 6 T cell receptor beta chains listed below, sequenced in a study of cytomegalovirus exposure and HLA in healthy donors. Vbeta (60) and Jbeta (13) primers were used in the PCR. Data came from immunoSEQ multiplex PCR; TCRdb stores just in-frame clones and leaves some out. The sample shows nearly 200,000 clones, roughly 76% of them seen only once. The specimen was PBMCs. Receptors originate from a woman aged 25 to 39 in good health and CMV-seropositive.

The chain recombines TRBV28 with TRBJ1-5; 7 bases match TRBD1. Germline trimming cut 6 bases from V and 4 bases from J; bases unmatched to any gene: 3. Germline CDR1 MDHEN, CDR2 SYDVKM. This CDR3 region has 13 residues. The CDR3 loop reads CASRRTGNQPQHF. DNA of the CDR3: TGTGCCAGCAGAAGGACAGGTAATCAGCCCCAGCATTTT.

The chain recombines TRBV28 with TRBJ2-5; 8 bases line up with TRBD2. There are 14 residues in the CDR3. Trimming at V came to 5 bases and at J to 5 bases, leaving 7 bases not matched to a gene. Germline CDR1 reads MDHEN; CDR2 reads SYDVKM. CDR3 residues: CASSGGGSYETQYF. The CDR3 DNA sequence: TGTGCCAGCAGTGGCGGGGGGTCGTACGAGACCCAGTACTTC.

CDR3 loop: CASSLMSINTEAFF. CDR3 coding DNA: TGTGCCAGCAGCTTAATGAGCATAAACACTGAAGCTTTCTTT. The chain carries TRBV7-8 and TRBJ1-1, with D hard to call. The CDR3 is 14 residues long. Germline V lookup: CDR1 SGHVS, CDR2 FQNEAQ. Deletions cut 2 bases from V and 2 bases from J, with 9 bases between.

The V and J genes are TRBV18 and TRBJ1-1; 9 bases agree with TRBD1. CDR3 length: 17 amino acids. J gave up 6 bases and V 3 bases, and 14 bases lay outside the gene matches. The germline gives CDR1 KGHSH, CDR2 LQKENI. The CDR3, as DNA: TGTGCCAGCTCACCTTCCGGTACAGGGGGCATATTGGCTGAAGCTTTCTTT. Protein: CASSPSGTGGILAEAFF.

This clone has only a few counts. As DNA, the CDR3 is TGTGCCAGCAGTGGAGGATCGGTCACTGAAGCTTTCTTT. It specifies CASSGGSVTEAFF. V usage is TRBV2 and J usage is TRBJ1-1; D unresolved. Germline V lookup: CDR1 SNHLY, CDR2 FYNNEI. Trimming shortened V by 4 bases and J by 4 bases, and 10 bases separated the two germline ends. The CDR3 is 13 amino acids. The full variable domain, rest sourced from reference TRBV2 and TRBJ1-1, is EPEVTQTPSHQVTQMGQEVILRCVPISNHLYFYWYRQILGQKVEFLVSFYNNEISEKSEIFDDQFSVERPDGSNFTLKIRSTKLEDSAMYFCASSGGSVTEAFFGQGTRLTVV.

This chain connects TRBV30 to TRBJ2-5; D perhaps matches TRBD1 (5 bases). Judging by the DNA end, TRBJ2-7 fits better; the J call may be wrong. Germline V gene sequence: CDR1 GTSNPN, CDR2 SVGIG (reference sequence). This CDR3 contains 13 residues. The CDR3 nucleotides read TGTGCCTGGAAGAGGTGGCAGGGCTACGAGCAGTACTTC. Its translation: CAWKRWQGYEQYF.